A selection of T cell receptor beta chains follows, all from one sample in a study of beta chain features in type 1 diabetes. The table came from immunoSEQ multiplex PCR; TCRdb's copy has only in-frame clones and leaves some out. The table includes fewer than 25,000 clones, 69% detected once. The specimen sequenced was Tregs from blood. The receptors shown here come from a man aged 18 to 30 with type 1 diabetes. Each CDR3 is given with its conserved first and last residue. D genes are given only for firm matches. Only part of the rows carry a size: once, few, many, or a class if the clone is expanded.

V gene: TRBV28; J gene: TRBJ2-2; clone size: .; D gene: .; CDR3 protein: CASSLPVGELFF; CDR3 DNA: TGTGCCAGCAGTTTACCGGTCGGGGAGCTGTTTTTT
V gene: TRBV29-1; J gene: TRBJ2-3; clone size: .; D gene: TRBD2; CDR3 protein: CSVLLRLAGGPNTQYF; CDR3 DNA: TGCAGCGTGCTCCTACGGCTAGCGGGGGGGCCGAATACGCAGTATTTT
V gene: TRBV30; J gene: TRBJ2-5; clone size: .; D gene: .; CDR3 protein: CAWSVYGREGTQYF; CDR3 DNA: TGTGCCTGGAGTGTATATGGCAGGGAAGGGACCCAGTACTTC
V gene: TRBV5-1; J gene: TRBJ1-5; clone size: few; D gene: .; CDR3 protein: CASSLEAGFQPQHF; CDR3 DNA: TGCGCCAGCAGCTTGGAGGCAGGCTTTCAGCCCCAGCATTTT
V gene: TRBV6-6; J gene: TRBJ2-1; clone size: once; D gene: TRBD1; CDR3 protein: CASRPQGAIPQFF; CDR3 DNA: TGTGCCAGCAGACCACAGGGGGCGATACCCCAGTTCTTC
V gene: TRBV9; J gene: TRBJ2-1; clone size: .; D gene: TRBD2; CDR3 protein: CASSAGLAGRNNEQFF; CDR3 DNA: TGTGCCAGCAGCGCCGGACTAGCGGGACGCAACAATGAGCAGTTCTTC
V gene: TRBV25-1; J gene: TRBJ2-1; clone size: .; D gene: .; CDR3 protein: CASSAQEGENYNEQFF; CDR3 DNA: TGTGCCAGCAGTGCTCAAGAGGGGGAGAACTACAATGAGCAGTTCTTC
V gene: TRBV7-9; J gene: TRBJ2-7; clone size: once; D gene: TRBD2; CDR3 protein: CASSPGSGSYEQYF; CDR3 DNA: TGTGCCAGCAGCCCGGGGAGCGGGAGCTACGAGCAGTACTTC
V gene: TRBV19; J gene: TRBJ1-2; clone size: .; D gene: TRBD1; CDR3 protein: CASRAGGQGNYGYTF; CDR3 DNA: TGTGCCAGCAGGGCAGGTGGACAGGGAAACTATGGCTACACCTTC
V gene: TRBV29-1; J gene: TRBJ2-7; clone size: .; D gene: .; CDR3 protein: CSVDLGGYEQYF; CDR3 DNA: TGCAGCGTTGATCTAGGGGGCTACGAGCAGTACTTC
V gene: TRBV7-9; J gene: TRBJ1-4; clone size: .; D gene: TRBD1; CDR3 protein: CASSFSGTGEEKLFF; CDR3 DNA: TGTGCCAGCAGCTTCTCCGGGACAGGGGAAGAAAAACTGTTTTTT
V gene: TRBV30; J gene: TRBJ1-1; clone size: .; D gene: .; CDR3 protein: CAWIGGVWTEAFF; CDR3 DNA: TGTGCCTGGATCGGGGGGGTATGGACTGAAGCTTTCTTT
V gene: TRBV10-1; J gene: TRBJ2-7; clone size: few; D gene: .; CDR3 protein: CASSDLPYEQYF; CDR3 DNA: TGCGCCAGCAGTGACCTCCCTTACGAGCAGTACTTC
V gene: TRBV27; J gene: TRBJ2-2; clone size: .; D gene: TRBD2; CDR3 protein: CASSFLAANTGELFF; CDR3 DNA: TGTGCCAGCAGTTTCCTAGCGGCGAACACCGGGGAGCTGTTTTTT
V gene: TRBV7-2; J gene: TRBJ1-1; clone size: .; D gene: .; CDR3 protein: CASRPQQKTEAFF; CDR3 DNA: TGTGCCAGCAGACCCCAACAGAAAACTGAAGCTTTCTTT
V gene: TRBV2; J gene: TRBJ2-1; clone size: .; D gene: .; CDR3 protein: CASRLFSSEPAFNEQFF; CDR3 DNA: TGTGCCAGCAGACTCTTCTCTAGCGAACCCGCCTTCAATGAGCAGTTCTTC
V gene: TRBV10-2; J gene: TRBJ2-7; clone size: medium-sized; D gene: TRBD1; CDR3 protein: CASRGQGKTEQYF; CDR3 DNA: TGCGCCAGCAGAGGACAGGGGAAGACCGAGCAGTACTTC
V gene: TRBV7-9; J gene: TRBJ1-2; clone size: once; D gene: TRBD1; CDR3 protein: CASSWGQGAEGYTF; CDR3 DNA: TGTGCCAGCAGCTGGGGACAGGGGGCGGAAGGCTACACCTTC
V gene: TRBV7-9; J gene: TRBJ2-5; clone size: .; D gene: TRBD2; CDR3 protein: CASSLGHGTSGSRETQYF; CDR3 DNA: TGTGCCAGCAGCTTAGGCCACGGGACTAGCGGGAGTAGGGAGACCCAGTACTTC
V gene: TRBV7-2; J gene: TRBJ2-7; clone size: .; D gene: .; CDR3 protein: CASSSQSEQYF; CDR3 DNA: TGTGCCAGCAGCTCACAGTCCGAGCAGTACTTC
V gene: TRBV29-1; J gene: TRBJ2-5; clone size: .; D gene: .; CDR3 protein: CSARDGRWETQYF; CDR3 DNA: TGCAGCGCCCGAGATGGCAGGTGGGAGACCCAGTACTTC
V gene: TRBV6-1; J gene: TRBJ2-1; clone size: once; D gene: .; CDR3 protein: CASSEVPPSVGAYNEQFF; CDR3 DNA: TGTGCCAGCAGTGAAGTCCCCCCTAGCGTCGGGGCCTACAATGAGCAGTTCTTC
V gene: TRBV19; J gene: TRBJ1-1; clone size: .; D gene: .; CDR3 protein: CASTEGRRTEAFF; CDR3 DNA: TGTGCCAGTACCGAGGGTAGGCGGACTGAAGCTTTCTTT
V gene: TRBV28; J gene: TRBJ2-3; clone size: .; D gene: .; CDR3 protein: CASRRVISGTDTQYF; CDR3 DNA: TGTGCCAGCAGACGGGTAATCTCGGGCACAGATACGCAGTATTTT
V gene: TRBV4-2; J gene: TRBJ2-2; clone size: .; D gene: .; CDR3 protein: CASSQEGAPNTGELFF; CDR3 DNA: TGTGCCAGCAGCCAAGAGGGGGCCCCGAACACCGGGGAGCTGTTTTTT
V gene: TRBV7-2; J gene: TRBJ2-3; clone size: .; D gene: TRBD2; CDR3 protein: CASSVTGGSTDTQYF; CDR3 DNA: TGTGCCAGCAGCGTTACGGGGGGATCCACAGATACGCAGTATTTT